These 10 T cell receptor beta chains were all obtained from the same sample, sequenced in a study of cytomegalovirus exposure and HLA in healthy donors. Use of 60 Vbeta and 13 Jbeta primers characterized the PCR. Sequenced by immunoSEQ multiplex PCR; TCRdb stores in-frame clones only, minus some. This repertoire shows some 130,000 clones, around 80% found once; its top ten account for 5% to 8.5%. Sequenced: PBMCs. All receptors derive from a man aged 35 to 55 in good health and CMV-seropositive.

V gene TRBV5-5 combines with J gene TRBJ1-1; D is unclear. Trimming removed 2 bases from V and 10 bases from J, with 18 bases in between. The CDR3 consists of 14 residues. CDR1 is SGHKS, CDR2 YYEKEE, per germline (reference sequence). Here the CDR3 DNA reads TGTGCCAGCAGCTTAAATTACGGGAGCAGAGGAGCTTTCTTT. Its translation is CASSLNYGSRGAFF.

V and J are TRBV7-9 and TRBJ2-7, with TRBD1 as a possible D gene (5 bases). The CDR3 length is 14 residues. V dropped 4 bases and J dropped 5 bases, with 15 bases sitting between them. CDR1 and CDR2 from the germline V gene are SEHNR and FQNEAQ (reference sequence). CDR3 coding DNA: TGTGCCAGCAGCTACGGACATGGGGTCGACGAGCAGTACTTC. Residues: CASSYGHGVDEQYF.

This clone was detected only once. The J gene is TRBJ1-6, the V gene TRBV5-8; no definite D call. The V gene's germline CDR1 is SGHTS and CDR2 YDEGEE. The CDR3 spans 13 residues. Trimming stripped 5 bases from V and 8 bases from J, with 11 bases between. CDR3 sequence: CASSLDRDSPLHF. CDR3 in DNA: TGTGCCAGCAGTCTCGACCGGGATTCACCCCTCCACTTT.

The rearrangement links TRBV6-6 to TRBJ2-6; D gene ambiguous. Germline V gives CDR1 MNHNY, CDR2 SVGAGI (reference sequence). Trimming cost V 6 bases and J 2 bases, with 5 bases left between them. This CDR3 contains 13 residues. The CDR3 spells CASRAPGANVLTF. The CDR3 region has the DNA TGTGCCAGCAGAGCCCCTGGGGCCAACGTCCTGACTTTC.

This clone was seen only once. The chain employs TRBV19 and TRBJ1-2; 7 nucleotides match TRBD1. In germline, CDR1 is LNHDA, CDR2 SQIVND (reference sequence). After removal of 5 bases from V and 8 bases from J, the junction contained 5 bases not matched to a gene. CDR3 length: 12 residues. CDR3 region: CASSLQGIGYTF. CDR3 nucleotide sequence: TGTGCCAGTAGTTTACAGGGGATCGGCTACACCTTC.

The chain links TRBV6-5 to TRBJ1-5, with 10 bases matching TRBD1. Germline CDR1 and CDR2: MNHEY and SVGAGI. After removal of 5 bases from V and 1 base from J, the junction contained 2 bases not matched to a gene. This CDR3 has 15 residues. The CDR3 bases are TGTGCCAGCAGTCAGACAGGGGGCAGCAATCAGCCCCAGCATTTT. Translation: CASSQTGGSNQPQHF.

The chain carries TRBV7-9 and TRBJ2-6; 10 nucleotides align to TRBD1. Germline CDR1 is SEHNR and CDR2 is FQNEAQ (reference sequence). J was trimmed by 4 bases and V by 2 bases; bases with no gene match: 8. This CDR3 region has 18 residues. The CDR3, as DNA: TGTGCCAGCAGCTTATTGGGGACAGGGGCGTTAGGGGCCAACGTCCTGACTTTC. Protein product: CASSLLGTGALGANVLTF.

The CDR3 bases are TGTGCCAGCAGCGCCGGGACTAACCACAATGAGCAGTTCTTC. Translated, it gives CASSAGTNHNEQFF. The chain recombines TRBV9 with TRBJ2-1; 7 bases are a match to TRBD2. The CDR3 covers 14 residues. V lost 3 bases, J lost 5 bases, and 5 bases stayed unmatched. The germline V gene has CDR1 SGDLS and CDR2 YYNGEE.

In this sample, this clone turned up a few times. The rearrangement joins TRBV7-2 to TRBJ2-5; 7 bases line up with TRBD1. The J call may be incorrect, as the DNA end agrees better with TRBJ2-7. The CDR3 sequence is 16 residues long. Germline V CDR1 and CDR2: SGHTA, FQGNSA. The CDR3 reads CASSLMATGTTYEQYF. In nucleotides, the CDR3 is TGTGCCAGCAGCTTAATGGCGACAGGGACCACCTACGAGCAGTACTTC.

This clone has more than one count but fewer than ten. CDR3 nucleotides: TGTGCCAGCAGCTTGGACAGGGGGCTAGGGTATAATCAGCCCCAGCATTTT. Encoded protein: CASSLDRGLGYNQPQHF. The rearrangement uses TRBV5-5 and TRBJ1-5; 9 nucleotides align to TRBD1. Germline assignment: CDR1 SGHKS and CDR2 YYEKEE (reference sequence). The CDR3 spans 17 residues. Germline trimming cut 0 bases from V and 4 bases from J; bases unmatched to any gene: 8. Using reference TRBV5-5 and TRBJ1-5 for the parts outside the CDR3, the full variable domain is DAGVTQSPTHLIKTRGQQVTLRCSPISGHKSVSWYQQVLGQGPQFIFQYYEKEERGRGNFPDRFSARQFPNYSSELNVNALLLGDSALYLCASSLDRGLGYNQPQHFGDGTRLSIL.